This is a list of T cell receptor beta chains from one sample in a study of beta chain features in type 1 diabetes. The method was immunoSEQ multiplex PCR; TCRdb's version includes in-frame clones alone and lacks a portion of them. The table records around 290,000 clones, roughly 8% of them present only once. The sequencing sample was made of central memory CD4+ T cells from blood. All receptors derive from a woman younger than 30 in good health. CDR3s include the opening cysteine and the closing phenylalanine or tryptophan. Each record gives: V gene, CDR3 protein.

TRBV7-2 CASSLDPGLAGREQYF
TRBV7-8 CASSLGNSNQPQHF
TRBV5-1 CASSSDSTNEKLFF
TRBV9 CASSEQGSRETQYF
TRBV7-9 CATAREGTGEQYF
TRBV29-1 CSVGLNRNQPQHF
TRBV29-1 CSVESTLSTGELFF
TRBV30 CAWSKGGGINNEQFF
TRBV28 CASSLGQYNSPLHF
TRBV7-2 CASSLVGLSGSPTDTQYF
TRBV6-6 CAISSGRGYGYTF
TRBV10-1 CASRMGLADEQFF
TRBV2 CASSETGALNTEAFF
TRBV7-9 CASSLGWDGETQYF
TRBV5-1 CASRVAIAQETQYF
TRBV7-9 CASSRAVLNEQFF
TRBV6-1 CASSERAQAQQFF
TRBV27 CASSLFWTGEYNSPLHF
TRBV29-1 CSPPPAFTDTQYF
TRBV7-9 CASKSYSLSANTGELFF
TRBV6-1 CASLDTDRDYGYTF
TRBV7-2 CASSLPRKNTEAFF
TRBV7-9 CASSTTGTTNEKLFF
TRBV5-4 CASSLGSQYTDTQYF
TRBV18 CASSPTGSFTHEQYF
TRBV21-1 CASSNGLAGVNHQETQYF
TRBV2 CASSDKGSEQYF
TRBV2 CASMYQSTNYGYTF
TRBV7-2 CASSLEGQGYNEQFF
TRBV6-5 CASSYQRTVHNYGYTF
TRBV25-1 CASSEDRDSPLHF
TRBV18 CASSRDKGGYGYTF
TRBV10-3 CAISDPGQGEDEQYF
TRBV27 CASSPSFGRLNEQFF
TRBV5-6 CASSPGTGWQETQYF
TRBV7-2 CASSLSGREDEQFF
TRBV6-6 CASSAKRGVGTDTQYF
TRBV18 CASSPSTGDTQYF
TRBV28 CASKRRVFNYGYTF
TRBV6-5 CASSYSFEHRLYEQYF
TRBV19 CASSMTRGRGSPLHF
TRBV7-2 CASSLGQGENTEAFF
TRBV30 CAWGPGGSTDTQYF
TRBV4-1 CASSQWHARGQGRYGYTF
TRBV5-1 CASSYEPYNEQFF
TRBV7-6 CASSLGVGETQYF
TRBV5-1 CASSLDVLYTEAFF
TRBV19 CASSKSSGAPQPQHF
TRBV11-2 CASSLGLSSYNEQFF
TRBV7-9 CASSLGSGIQETQYF
TRBV7-9 CASSRSTSGRDSYEQYF
TRBV11-1 CASSLAFGTLGQFF
TRBV2 CASSEGTYLNNEQFF